This is a list of T cell receptor beta chains from one sample in a study of cytomegalovirus exposure and HLA in healthy donors. Sequencing was performed with immunoSEQ multiplex PCR; in TCRdb, only in-frame clones are kept and a portion is missing. The sample lists about 130,000 clones; around 80% were seen once. The sample comprised PBMCs. The receptors stem from a female donor in good health and CMV-seronegative. The CDR3 runs from the conserved cysteine through the conserved F or W. The order of the fields is CDR3 length, J gene, V gene, clone size, D gene, CDR3 DNA, CDR3 protein. The D gene is left open where the match is weak. Clone size is given for some rows only: seen once, a few or many times, or a class if the clone is expanded.

18	TRBJ2-2	TRBV5-1	.	TRBD2	TGCGCCAGCAGGGTGTCTCTAGCGGGAGGAGCGGGCACCGGGGAGCTGTTTTTT	CASRVSLAGGAGTGELFF
16	TRBJ1-4	TRBV5-5	once	TRBD1	TGTGCCAGCAGCCAGGGGGCGCGTAGGTCTAATGAAAAACTGTTTTTT	CASSQGARRSNEKLFF
15	TRBJ2-1	TRBV6-1	few	.	TGTGCCAGCACCCCAGGTTATGACGTCGACAATGAGCAGTTCTTC	CASTPGYDVDNEQFF
15	TRBJ2-1	TRBV13	.	TRBD2	TGTGCCAGCAGCTCCCCGCCGGGGGGCTACAATGAGCAGTTCTTC	CASSSPPGGYNEQFF
13	TRBJ1-4	TRBV30	once	TRBD1	TGTGCCTGGCGAGACAGGGTAGCTGAAAAACTGTTTTTT	CAWRDRVAEKLFF
14	TRBJ2-3	TRBV25-1	.	TRBD1	TGTGCCAGCAGTGAATCCTCGGTGGGACAGCGTCAGTATTTT	CASSESSVGQRQYF
15	TRBJ1-2	TRBV5-4	few	.	TGTGCCAGCAGCTTGGACAGGGTAACTAACTATGGCTACACCTTC	CASSLDRVTNYGYTF
14	TRBJ1-3	TRBV6-1	.	.	TGTGCCAGCAGTATTGCCAGGGCTGGAAACACCATATATTTT	CASSIARAGNTIYF
15	TRBJ2-6	TRBV25-1	few	TRBD1	TGTGCCAGCAGTGGCCAGGGGGCGCGGGCCAACGGCCTGACTTTC	CASSGQGARANGLTF
17	TRBJ2-2	TRBV11-2	.	TRBD1	TGTGCCAGCAGCTTAGTCCAAGGACAGGGTCGAACCGGGGAGCTGTTTTTT	CASSLVQGQGRTGELFF
13	TRBJ2-7	TRBV7-3	.	TRBD1	TGTGCCAGCAGCTCGTCGCAGGGGGACGAGCAGTACTTC	CASSSSQGDEQYF
14	TRBJ2-7	TRBV6-5	.	.	TGTGCCAGCAGCCCGGGCAGGAGGCCATACGAGCAGTACTTC	CASSPGRRPYEQYF
14	TRBJ1-1	TRBV11-2	.	TRBD1	TGTGCCAGCAGCTTGACAGGGGTTTGGACTGAAGCTTTCTTT	CASSLTGVWTEAFF
14	TRBJ1-5	TRBV2	.	.	TGTGCCAGCAGTGATTGGACAAGGGATCAGCCCCAGCATTTT	CASSDWTRDQPQHF
15	TRBJ1-4	TRBV19	.	.	TGTGCCAGTAGTATCCACAAGGGGGATAATGAAAAACTGTTTTTT	CASSIHKGDNEKLFF
15	TRBJ2-1	TRBV6-6	.	TRBD1	TGTGCCAGCAGCACAGGGGGGAGTCGGGACAATGAGCAGTTCTTC	CASSTGGSRDNEQFF
13	TRBJ1-2	TRBV5-4	.	TRBD1	TGTGCCAGCAGCCGAGACAGGGGGGATGGCTACACCTTC	CASSRDRGDGYTF
14	TRBJ2-2	TRBV2	once	TRBD2	TGTGCCAGCAGGGGCCTAGCGGGGGCCGGGGAGCTGTTTTTT	CASRGLAGAGELFF
17	TRBJ1-5	TRBV9	.	.	TGTGCCAGCAGCGTAGGTACGGGGCGGGATAGCAATCAGCCCCAGCATTTT	CASSVGTGRDSNQPQHF
13	TRBJ1-6	TRBV27	.	.	TGTGCCAGCCGACCCGGGGGGACTTCACCCCTCCACTTT	CASRPGGTSPLHF
11	TRBJ2-5	TRBV2	.	.	TGTGCCAGCAGTCGTATGGAGACCCAGTACTTC	CASSRMETQYF
11	TRBJ2-7	TRBV6-5	few	.	TGTGCCAGCAGAAACGGGTACGAGCAGTACTTC	CASRNGYEQYF
13	TRBJ1-2	TRBV6-5	few	.	TGTGCCAGCAGTTACATGCAGGGCCGGGGCTACACCTTC	CASSYMQGRGYTF
16	TRBJ2-3	TRBV12-5	.	TRBD2	TGTGCTAGTGGTTTGGGGTATCTAGCGGGATTAGATACGCAGTATTTT	CASGLGYLAGLDTQYF
14	TRBJ2-3	TRBV7-6	.	.	TGTGCCAGCAGCTTAGCTCTAGCTGCAGATACGCAGTATTTT	CASSLALAADTQYF
16	TRBJ1-2	TRBV27	.	.	TGTGCCAGCAGTTTACTCCCCGGGACATCTAACTATGGCTACACCTTC	CASSLLPGTSNYGYTF
15	TRBJ2-5	TRBV2	.	TRBD1	TGTGCCAGCAGATACCGGACAGGGATGAGAGAGACCCAGTACTTC	CASRYRTGMRETQYF
15	TRBJ2-2	TRBV6-5	.	.	TGTGCCAGCAGCTCCCTGGGCCTGAACACCGGGGAGCTGTTTTTT	CASSSLGLNTGELFF
18	TRBJ2-3	TRBV7-9	.	TRBD2	TGTGCCAGCAGCTTAGTTCTAGCGGGAGAGTGGTCCACAGATACGCAGTATTTT	CASSLVLAGEWSTDTQYF
14	TRBJ1-2	TRBV14	.	.	TGTGCCAGCAGCCAAGTAGGCGGATTCTATGGCTACACCTTC	CASSQVGGFYGYTF
15	TRBJ1-1	TRBV9	.	.	TGTGCCAGCAGCGTAGTTGCGTTCGCGAACACTGAAGCTTTCTTT	CASSVVAFANTEAFF
12	TRBJ2-1	TRBV7-8	.	.	TGTGCCAGCATTAACCCTCGCGGGACGCAGTTCTTC	CASINPRGTQFF
15	TRBJ2-5	TRBV7-9	.	TRBD2	TGTGCCAGCAGCTCACTAGCGGGGTCCCAAGAGACCCAGTACTTC	CASSSLAGSQETQYF
14	TRBJ1-1	TRBV19	.	.	TGTGCCAGTAATGCACGGCAGGGGAAGACTGAAGCTTTCTTT	CASNARQGKTEAFF
14	TRBJ2-3	TRBV7-7	.	TRBD2	TGTGCCAGCAGCTTAGGGACTAGGGGAGATACGCAGTATTTT	CASSLGTRGDTQYF
15	TRBJ2-1	TRBV6-5	.	.	TGTGCCAGCAGTTACTACGCCGGGGGTTACAATGAGCAGTTCTTC	CASSYYAGGYNEQFF
14	TRBJ2-7	TRBV18	.	.	TGTGCCAGCTCACCCCAGGGCTCCCCCTACGAGCAGTACTTC	CASSPQGSPYEQYF
14	TRBJ1-4	TRBV2	few	.	TGTGCCAGCAGTTCACAGGGCTTTAATGAAAAACTGTTTTTT	CASSSQGFNEKLFF
16	TRBJ2-1	TRBV5-1	.	.	TGCGCCAGCAGCCCCTACCCCCGGGGGAGCTACAATGAGCAGTTCTTC	CASSPYPRGSYNEQFF
13	TRBJ2-6	TRBV12-5	.	.	TGTGCTAGTGGATTTTATGGGGCCAACGTCCTGACTTTC	CASGFYGANVLTF
17	TRBJ2-4	TRBV6-1	.	.	TGTGCCAGCAGTGTATCTATGGACTTTCTAGCCAAAAACATTCAGTACTTC	CASSVSMDFLAKNIQYF
17	TRBJ2-2	TRBV6-1	.	.	TGTGCCAGCAGTGAAGGGGGGCCTTGGGTGAGCACCGGGGAGCTGTTTTTT	CASSEGGPWVSTGELFF
10	TRBJ1-5	TRBV20-1	few	.	TGCAGTGCTAGCCTAGAGCCCCAGCATTTT	CSASLEPQHF
15	TRBJ2-7	TRBV19	.	TRBD1	TGTGCCAGTAGTACATCGGACAGGGGGTTCTACGAGCAGTACTTC	CASSTSDRGFYEQYF
17	TRBJ2-1	TRBV7-9	.	TRBD2	TGTGCCAGCAGCTTAAAAGTGGCGGGAGCAGCGGGCGATGAGCAGTTCTTC	CASSLKVAGAAGDEQFF
13	TRBJ1-2	TRBV27	.	TRBD1	TGTGCCAGCAGTTGGCAGGGGGGCTATGGCTACACCTTC	CASSWQGGYGYTF